The 32 T cell receptor beta chains given below trace back to one sample, sequenced in a study of cytomegalovirus exposure and HLA in healthy donors. 60 Vbeta and 13 Jbeta primers were used in PCR. This table comes from immunoSEQ multiplex PCR, and its TCRdb copy is limited to in-frame clones, with some not included. The sample totals roughly 60,000 clones; its top ten clones hold 3.6%. Material for sequencing was PBMCs. These receptors were collected from a woman under 30 in good health and CMV-seronegative.

V is TRBV15 and J is TRBJ2-5; unclear D gene. Germline lookup yields CDR1 LNHNV and CDR2 YYDKDF (reference sequence). V was trimmed by 4 bases and J by 5 bases, leaving 11 bases between them. This CDR3 contains 13 residues. In DNA form, the CDR3 reads TGTGCCACCAGCATGTACAAGATGGAGACCCAGTACTTC. Its protein product is CATSMYKMETQYF.

The CDR3 loop reads CASSRGGLWDEQYF. CDR3 DNA: TGTGCCAGTAGTCGCGGAGGGCTATGGGACGAGCAGTACTTC. V usage is TRBV19 and J usage is TRBJ2-7, with D possibly being TRBD2 (6 bases). The germline V gene encodes CDR1 LNHDA and CDR2 SQIVND (reference sequence). The V and J ends lost 5 bases and 5 bases respectively, with 16 bases between them. The CDR3 is 14 residues long.

This sequence joins TRBV7-9 and TRBJ2-1, with D maybe TRBD1 (6 bases). With 2 bases removed from V and 9 bases from J, the gap between germline ends came to 17 bases. The length of the CDR3 is 15 residues. Germline values: CDR1 SEHNR, CDR2 FQNEAQ (reference sequence). The CDR3 DNA reads TGTGCCAGCAGCTTAAAAAACAGGGAAGGTGGTGAGCAGTTCTTC. Its translation is CASSLKNREGGEQFF.

This chain connects TRBV10-1 to TRBJ2-7; 8 nucleotides agree with TRBD1. The CDR3 is 14 residues long. Germline V lookup: CDR1 WNHNN, CDR2 SYGVQD (reference sequence). The V and J ends lost 3 bases and 2 bases, in that order; junction bases with no gene match: 3. The CDR3 reads CASSERQGTYEQYF. The CDR3 nucleotides are TGCGCCAGCAGTGAAAGACAGGGGACCTACGAGCAGTACTTC.

The chain uses TRBV6-5 and TRBJ2-3; TRBD1 is a possible D gene (5 bases). Germline lookup yields CDR1 MNHEY and CDR2 SVGAGI. This CDR3 is built from 13 residues. V was pared by 9 bases and J by 0 bases, with 10 bases between. CDR3 DNA sequence: TGTGCCAGTAGGACACCTAGCACAGATACGCAGTATTTT. Residues: CASRTPSTDTQYF.

The chain links TRBV5-1 to TRBJ2-1, with 7 bases aligning to TRBD2. Germline CDR1 SGHRS, CDR2 YFSETQ. V lost 3 bases and J lost 0; bases outside the gene matches: 6. The CDR3 is made up of 16 amino acids. DNA for the CDR3: TGCGCCAGCAGCTCGGGGGGTGGTAGCTCCTACAATGAGCAGTTCTTC. It codes for CASSSGGGSSYNEQFF.

The V and J genes are TRBV9 and TRBJ2-1; 8 bases are a match to TRBD1. V shed 4 bases, J shed 2 bases, and the junction held 5 bases outside the gene matches. Germline CDR1 and CDR2: SGDLS and YYNGEE. The CDR3 is made up of 15 amino acids. The CDR3 DNA reads as TGTGCCAGCAGCCCAGGGGGCGGACCCTACAATGAGCAGTTCTTC. Translation gives CASSPGGGPYNEQFF.

V and J are TRBV6-1 and TRBJ1-5; TRBD1 agrees at 7 bases. The V gene's germline CDR1 is MNHNS and CDR2 SASEGT. J lost 5 bases, V lost 10 bases, and 14 bases had no gene match. This CDR3 has 15 residues. CDR3 DNA: TGTGCCACCTCGGGAGGGGGCTTCAGAGATCAGCCCCAGCATTTT. Its protein is CATSGGGFRDQPQHF.

The CDR3 is CASAGSGHTDTQYF. CDR3 sequence (DNA): TGTGCCAGCGCGGGTAGCGGGCACACAGATACGCAGTATTTT. V usage is TRBV13 and J usage is TRBJ2-3; 7 nucleotides align to TRBD2. V was clipped by 8 bases and J by 2 bases; unmatched bases: 7. The CDR3 consists of 14 residues. Per germline, CDR1 PRHDT and CDR2 FYEKMQ (reference sequence).

The CDR3 region is CASSQDPTEDNEQFF. The CDR3 nucleotides are TGCGCCAGCAGCCAAGATCCCACCGAGGACAATGAGCAGTTCTTC. V usage is TRBV4-1 and J usage is TRBJ2-1; D call uncertain. V shed 0 bases and J shed 5 bases, with 11 bases lying between them. Germline values: CDR1 MGHRA, CDR2 YSYEKL. The CDR3 has 15 residues.

The chain links TRBV7-3 to TRBJ2-2, with a tentative D call TRBD2 (5 bases). The CDR3 sequence is 14 residues long. Germline loops: CDR1 SGHTA, CDR2 FQGTGA. V lost 5 bases and J lost 3, with 10 bases in between. The CDR3 DNA reads as TGTGCCAGCAGCAACATACTAGACACCGGGGAGCTGTTTTTT. Translating it yields CASSNILDTGELFF.

The chain is built from TRBV5-6 and TRBJ1-1, with D possibly TRBD1 on 5 matching bases. Trimming stripped 3 bases from V and 1 base from J, with 16 bases between. The CDR3 extends over 16 amino acids. Looked up from germline, CDR1 is SGHDT and CDR2 is YYEEEE. CDR3 DNA: TGTGCCAGCAGCTCCGGAGGAGGGGTAAGGAACACTGAAGCTTTCTTT. Translated, it gives CASSSGGGVRNTEAFF.

This chain connects TRBV7-9 to TRBJ1-1; tentative D call: TRBD1 (5 bases). The CDR3 is made up of 14 amino acids. Trimming cost V 2 bases and J 4 bases, with 11 bases left between them. The V gene's germline CDR1 is SEHNR and CDR2 FQNEAQ (reference sequence). The CDR3 DNA sequence: TGTGCCAGCAGCTTAACCGGCGGGGCCACTGAAGCTTTCTTT. Amino acid sequence: CASSLTGGATEAFF.

This chain connects TRBV13 to TRBJ2-7, with TRBD1 identical over 7 bases. Trimming at V came to 6 bases and at J to 0 bases, leaving 5 bases not matched to a gene. This CDR3 is built from 14 residues. The germline V gene encodes CDR1 PRHDT and CDR2 FYEKMQ (reference sequence). The DNA of the CDR3 is TGTGCCAGCAGTTCGACAGGGACCTCCTACGAGCAGTACTTC. Translated: CASSSTGTSYEQYF. Full variable domain (missing parts from reference TRBV13 and TRBJ2-7): AAGVIQSPRHLIKEKRETATLKCYPIPRHDTVYWYQQGPGQDPQFLISFYEKMQSDKGSIPDRFSAQQFSDYHSELNMSSLELGDSALYFCASSSTGTSYEQYFGPGTRLTVT.

The chain recombines TRBV18 with TRBJ2-5; 7 positions agree with TRBD2. This CDR3 region has 17 residues. Germline V gene sequence: CDR1 KGHSH, CDR2 LQKENI. V lost 0 bases, J lost 2 bases, and 9 bases stayed unmatched. The CDR3 DNA follows: TGTGCCAGCTCACCACCCTTAAGCGGGGCCATTCAAGAGACCCAGTACTTC. This sequence encodes CASSPPLSGAIQETQYF.

This sequence joins TRBV28 and TRBJ1-1; D remains ambiguous. V lost 7 bases, J lost 0 bases, and 9 bases lay in between. The CDR3 is 13 residues long. Germline V gives CDR1 MDHEN, CDR2 SYDVKM. The CDR3 loop is CASINHMNTEAFF. CDR3 sequence (DNA): TGTGCCAGCATTAATCACATGAACACTGAAGCTTTCTTT. Filled out from reference TRBV28 and TRBJ1-1, the complete variable domain reads DVKVTQSSRYLVKRTGEKVFLECVQDMDHENMFWYRQDPGLGLRLIYFSYDVKMKEKGDIPEGYSVSREKKERFSLILESASTNQTSMYLCASINHMNTEAFFGQGTRLTVV.

Written as DNA, the CDR3 is TGTGCCAGCAGCCCAACCGGGGAGCTGTTTTTT. Translated: CASSPTGELFF. The V and J genes are TRBV7-9 and TRBJ2-2, with D unclear. CDR3 length: 11 residues. Germline CDR1 is SEHNR and CDR2 is FQNEAQ (reference sequence). V was pared by 5 bases and J by 5 bases, with 3 bases between. The full variable domain, rest sourced from reference TRBV7-9 and TRBJ2-2, is DTGVSQNPRHKITKRGQNVTFRCDPISEHNRLYWYRQTLGQGPEFLTYFQNEAQLEKSRLLSDRFSAERPKGSFSTLEIQRTEQGDSAMYLCASSPTGELFFGEGSRLTVL.

The J gene is TRBJ2-3, the V gene TRBV7-9; 11 nucleotides align to TRBD2. Unmatched junction bases numbered 9, after V lost 5 bases and J lost 5 bases. This CDR3 is built from 16 residues. Germline CDR1 reads SEHNR; CDR2 reads FQNEAQ (reference sequence). This chain's CDR3 is CASSKNSGRAGDTQYF. The CDR3 nucleotides are TGTGCCAGCAGCAAAAATAGCGGGAGGGCCGGAGATACGCAGTATTTT.

This sequence joins TRBV4-2 and TRBJ1-1; possibly TRBD1 for D (6 bases). From germline, CDR1 is LGHNA and CDR2 YNFKEQ. Trimming took off 1 base at V and 4 bases at J, with 16 bases between the two ends. The CDR3 spans 16 residues. As DNA, the CDR3 is TGTGCCAGCAGCCAAGGGACAGCTAATCGAGTCACTGAAGCTTTCTTT. It specifies CASSQGTANRVTEAFF.

This rearrangement joins TRBV5-1 to TRBJ2-2; D might be TRBD2 (6 bases). The CDR3 runs 13 residues. CDR1 SGHRS and CDR2 YFSETQ come from the germline V gene. V lost 4 bases to trimming and J lost 4 bases, with 8 bases between them. The CDR3 nucleotides are TGCGCCAGCAGCGGGAGGACCACCGGGGAGCTGTTTTTT. Protein: CASSGRTTGELFF.

The V call is TRBV14, the J call TRBJ2-1; no reliable D call. This CDR3 has 15 residues. Germline V lookup: CDR1 SGHDN, CDR2 FVKESK. The germline V and J ends were trimmed by 2 bases and 6 bases, with 14 bases remaining between them. The CDR3 region is CASSQLDRPRNEQFF. In DNA, the CDR3 is TGTGCCAGCAGCCAACTAGATCGGCCCCGCAATGAGCAGTTCTTC.

J is TRBJ1-1 and V is TRBV13; unclear D gene. V was clipped by 2 bases and J by 0 bases, with 4 bases between them. The V gene's germline CDR1 is PRHDT and CDR2 FYEKMQ (reference sequence). There are 13 residues in the CDR3. CDR3 amino acids: CASSLTVNTEAFF. CDR3 DNA sequence: TGTGCCAGCAGCTTAACGGTGAACACTGAAGCTTTCTTT.

The genes are TRBV7-8 and TRBJ2-3, with a possible D match to TRBD2 (5 bases). Looked up from germline, CDR1 is SGHVS and CDR2 is FQNEAQ. This CDR3 has 14 amino acids. V was trimmed by 2 bases and J by 3 bases, leaving 9 bases between them. The CDR3 DNA sequence: TGTGCCAGCAGCTTATCAGCGGCTACAGATACGCAGTATTTT. Amino acid sequence: CASSLSAATDTQYF.

Written as DNA, the CDR3 is TGTGCCAGCAAACAGGGCTACGAGCAGTACTTC. Amino acids: CASKQGYEQYF. The genes are TRBV6-5 and TRBJ2-7; tentative D call: TRBD1 (6 bases). Germline CDR1 reads MNHEY; CDR2 reads SVGAGI. V was shortened by 7 bases and J by 3 bases, with 7 bases between the two germline ends. The CDR3 has 11 amino acids.

This chain uses TRBV6-5 with TRBJ1-2; 7 bases match TRBD1. The CDR3 contains 14 residues. Trimming cost V 7 bases and J 5 bases; bases outside gene matches: 10. CDR1 is MNHEY and CDR2 is SVGAGI in the germline V gene. CDR3 in DNA: TGTGCCAGCAAACCGAGGACAGGTGGTTATGGCTACACCTTC. Its protein product is CASKPRTGGYGYTF.

The chain joins TRBV7-6 to TRBJ1-1; 8 bases map to TRBD1. V gave up 1 base and J gave up 0 bases; unmatched junction bases: 7. The CDR3 extends over 17 amino acids. CDR1 is SGHVS and CDR2 is FNYEAQ in the germline V gene. CDR3 protein: CASSLVAGGEMNTEAFF. The CDR3 DNA follows: TGTGCCAGCAGCTTAGTGGCAGGGGGCGAGATGAACACTGAAGCTTTCTTT.

V gene TRBV2 combines with J gene TRBJ1-2; D is uncertain. This CDR3 comprises 12 residues. Trimming shortened V by 6 bases and J by 4 bases, and 9 bases separated the two germline ends. Germline V gene lookup returns CDR1 SNHLY and CDR2 FYNNEI. The CDR3 DNA sequence: TGTGCCAGCAGCGCTGACATCTATGGCTACACCTTC. It is translated as CASSADIYGYTF.

DNA of the CDR3: TGTGCCAGCAGCTTCGGGAAGACGAACACTGAAGCTTTCTTT. This translates into CASSFGKTNTEAFF. The chain links TRBV11-2 to TRBJ1-1; no clear D gene. Germline V lookup: CDR1 SGHAT, CDR2 FQNNGV. This CDR3 contains 14 residues. V gave up 3 bases and J gave up 1 base, with 9 bases separating them.

The chain has TRBV6-1 and TRBJ2-7; 9 bases are a match to TRBD1. The germline gives CDR1 MNHNS, CDR2 SASEGT. The CDR3 has 14 amino acids. Unmatched junction bases numbered 8, after V lost 6 bases and J lost 5 bases. CDR3 bases: TGTGCCAGCAGAGTGGACAGGGGAGGGAACGAGCAGTACTTC. Translated: CASRVDRGGNEQYF.

V gene TRBV27 combines with J gene TRBJ2-3, with a possible D match to TRBD2 (6 bases). Germline V gene lookup returns CDR1 MNHEY and CDR2 SMNVEV (reference sequence). The CDR3 totals 14 residues. Trimming shortened V by 8 bases and J by 0 bases, and 12 bases separated the two germline ends. In DNA form, the CDR3 reads TGTGCCAGCCCGGGGGACGGAAGCACAGATACGCAGTATTTT. This codes for CASPGDGSTDTQYF.

The V and J genes are TRBV28 and TRBJ2-7, with 9 positions matching TRBD1. V shed 3 bases, J shed 3 bases, and the junction held 6 bases outside the gene matches. This CDR3 has 15 residues. The germline gives CDR1 MDHEN, CDR2 SYDVKM. The CDR3 protein is CASSFVGDRVYEQYF. CDR3 sequence (DNA): TGTGCCAGCAGTTTCGTAGGGGACAGGGTCTACGAGCAGTACTTC. Drawing the rest from reference TRBV28 and TRBJ2-7, the complete variable domain is DVKVTQSSRYLVKRTGEKVFLECVQDMDHENMFWYRQDPGLGLRLIYFSYDVKMKEKGDIPEGYSVSREKKERFSLILESASTNQTSMYLCASSFVGDRVYEQYFGPGTRLTVT.

The genes are TRBV6-5 and TRBJ2-1, with 9 nucleotides matching TRBD1. J lost 8 bases, V lost 6 bases, and 5 bases had no gene match. Germline assignment: CDR1 MNHEY and CDR2 SVGAGI. The CDR3 sequence is 13 residues long. The CDR3 DNA follows: TGTGCCAGCAGGCTGACAGGGGGAGATGAGCAGTTCTTC. It encodes CASRLTGGDEQFF.